This is a list of T cell receptor beta chains from one sample in a study of T cell repertoires in cytomegalovirus infection. TCRdb passed the reads through MiXCR, listing each CDR3 protein once. Here the sample spans almost 550,000 distinct CDR3 sequences, more than 15% being singletons. Material: CD8+ T cells from PBMCs. These receptors were taken from a human donor in good health (CMV status not recorded). Some clones in this sample may be carry-over from other donors' samples. Both conserved end residues are part of each CDR3. The order of the fields is V gene, CDR3 length, J gene, D gene, clone size, CDR3 protein, CDR3 DNA. A D gene is named only where the DNA matches it firmly. Size is omitted from some rows. Given values are once, few, many or a class for expanded clones.

>TRBV4-1|16|TRBJ2-3|NA|NA
CASSQDSAAYTDTQYF
TGCGCCAGCAGCCAAGATTCGGCGGCCTACACAGATACGCAGTATTTT
>TRBV7-3|15|TRBJ2-3|NA|many
CASSLVATSTDTQYF
TGTGCCAGCAGCTTAGTAGCGACTAGCACAGATACGCAGTATTTT
>TRBV28|13|TRBJ1-2|TRBD1|few
CASRPDRHYGYTF
TGTGCCAGCAGGCCGGACAGGCACTATGGCTACACCTTC
>TRBV5-4|17|TRBJ1-4|NA|few
CASSPSPPREANEKLFF
TGTGCCAGCAGCCCGTCTCCGCCCAGGGAAGCTAATGAAAAACTGTTTTTT
>TRBV20-1|14|TRBJ2-7|NA|once
CSAWVLGSSYEQYF
TGCAGTGCTTGGGTCTTAGGGAGCTCCTACGAGCAGTACTTC
>TRBV3-1|18|TRBJ2-1|NA|few
CASSQAQRATSSYNEQFF
TGTGCCAGCAGCCAGGCGCAGCGGGCGACGAGCTCCTACAATGAGCAGTTCTTC
>TRBV29-1|16|TRBJ2-5|TRBD2|NA
CSVEPFLAGGPETQYF
TGCAGCGTTGAACCCTTCCTAGCGGGAGGGCCGGAGACCCAGTACTTC
>TRBV7-9|12|TRBJ1-6|NA|NA
CASSPSSPALHF
TGTGCCAGCAGCCCCTCTTCTCCAGCCCTCCACTTT
>TRBV19|14|TRBJ1-5|NA|few
CASSIARDNQPQHF
TGTGCCAGTAGTATAGCCAGGGACAATCAGCCCCAGCATTTT
>TRBV27|11|TRBJ2-7|NA|few
CASLGGIEQYF
TGTGCCAGTTTAGGGGGAATCGAGCAGTACTTC
>TRBV7-3|15|TRBJ2-3|TRBD2|many
CASSLGAGRTDTQYF
TGTGCCAGCAGCTTAGGAGCGGGGAGAACAGATACGCAGTATTTT
>TRBV19|13|TRBJ1-1|TRBD1|few
CASSTGGIAEAFF
TGTGCCAGTAGTACAGGGGGAATAGCTGAAGCTTTCTTT
>TRBV19|15|TRBJ1-6|NA|few
CASSWASGGNSPLHF
TGTGCCAGTAGTTGGGCCTCGGGGGGTAATTCACCCCTCCACTTT
>TRBV27|11|TRBJ1-2|NA|few
CASSTGNGYTF
TGTGCCAGCAGTACAGGGAATGGCTACACCTTC
>TRBV9|15|TRBJ1-2|NA|NA
CASRGKDRLPYGYTF
TGTGCCAGCAGGGGCAAAGACAGGCTTCCCTATGGCTACACCTTC
>TRBV28|15|TRBJ1-3|NA|many
CASRGPGAYGNTIYF
TGTGCCAGCAGGGGGCCCGGGGCCTATGGAAACACCATATATTTT
>TRBV6-5|11|TRBJ2-2|NA|NA
CASRTDGELFF
TGTGCCAGCAGGACTGACGGGGAGCTGTTTTTT
>TRBV7-9|13|TRBJ2-7|NA|many
CASSTEGRYEQYF
TGTGCCAGCAGTACAGAGGGCCGGTACGAGCAGTACTTC
>TRBV6-1|16|TRBJ1-1|TRBD1|many
CASSDNRDRANTEAFF
TGTGCCAGCAGCGATAACAGGGACAGGGCGAACACTGAAGCTTTCTTT
>TRBV28|17|TRBJ2-2|NA|few
CASSLSSPSLFTGELFF
TGTGCCAGCAGTTTATCGTCCCCTAGCTTGTTCACCGGGGAGCTGTTTTTT
>TRBV6-5|17|TRBJ1-1|TRBD1|many
CASSYSVGQGTNTEAFF
TGTGCCAGCAGTTACTCGGTTGGACAGGGGACGAACACTGAAGCTTTCTTT
>TRBV5-1|16|TRBJ2-7|NA|NA
CASRTFTGGGEYEQYF
TGCGCCAGCAGAACGTTCACCGGGGGCGGTGAGTACGAGCAGTACTTC
>TRBV12-3/TRBV12-4|16|TRBJ2-5|NA|many
CASTTRARDTRGTQYF
TGTGCCAGCACCACCCGAGCCCGGGACACACGGGGGACCCAGTACTTC
>TRBV7-9|15|TRBJ2-1|NA|many
CASSPAHLGDNEQFF
TGTGCCAGCAGCCCCGCCCACCTAGGAGACAATGAGCAGTTCTTC
>TRBV6-5|14|TRBJ1-4|NA|many
CASSYGFDTEKLFF
TGTGCCAGCAGTTACGGCTTCGACACCGAAAAACTGTTTTTT
>TRBV10-2|16|TRBJ1-1|TRBD1|NA
CATHPTGGLVNTEAFF
TGCGCCACCCATCCGACAGGGGGCTTGGTGAACACTGAAGCTTTCTTT
>TRBV11-2|23|TRBJ2-2|TRBD1|many
CASSLTRQGRIRPEKVNTGELFF
TGTGCCAGCAGCCTAACTCGACAGGGGCGGATACGGCCGGAAAAGGTGAACACCGGGGAGCTGTTTTTT
>TRBV5-4|15|TRBJ1-4|NA|many
CASSLAREKNEKLFF
TGTGCCAGCAGCTTGGCCCGTGAGAAGAATGAAAAACTGTTTTTT
>TRBV7-9|13|TRBJ1-1|NA|many
CASSGVGITEAFF
TGTGCCAGCAGCGGAGTGGGGATCACTGAAGCTTTCTTT
>TRBV6-6|14|TRBJ2-2|NA|many
CASSYSSSSGELFF
TGTGCCAGCAGTTACTCGAGCTCCTCCGGAGAGCTGTTTTTT
>TRBV4-2|17|TRBJ2-5|TRBD2|NA
CASSQDIGLAGGETQYF
TGTGCCAGCAGCCAAGATATCGGACTAGCGGGAGGCGAGACCCAGTACTTC
>TRBV12-3/TRBV12-4|13|TRBJ2-5|NA|NA
CASSLKGPETQYF
TGTGCCAGCAGTTTAAAGGGGCCTGAGACCCAGTACTTC
>TRBV5-6|16|TRBJ1-2|NA|few
CASSSDTYREAYGYTF
TGTGCCAGCAGCTCGGACACCTACAGGGAGGCCTATGGCTACACCTTC
>TRBV20-1|15|TRBJ2-3|NA|NA
CSAHDSTESTDTQYF
TGCAGTGCCCACGACTCAACGGAAAGCACAGATACGCAGTATTTT
>TRBV7-8|16|TRBJ1-1|TRBD1|many
CASSLAGTGGFTEAFF
TGTGCCAGCAGCTTAGCGGGGACAGGGGGCTTCACTGAAGCTTTCTTT
>TRBV7-8|11|TRBJ2-1|NA|many
CASSPGSEQFF
TGTGCCAGCAGCCCCGGATCTGAGCAGTTCTTC
>TRBV4-2|15|TRBJ2-7|NA|NA
CASSPPLTGTYEQYF
TGTGCCAGCAGCCCACCTTTGACAGGAACCTACGAGCAGTACTTC
>TRBV28|13|TRBJ2-7|NA|NA
CASCRPGSYEQYF
TGTGCCAGCTGTCGTCCAGGGAGCTACGAGCAGTACTTC
>TRBV7-9|21|TRBJ2-2|NA|NA
CASSFPSRHDRGQTNTGELFF
TGTGCCAGCAGCTTCCCGTCTAGGCATGATAGGGGCCAAACGAACACCGGGGAGCTGTTTTTT
>TRBV7-9|15|TRBJ2-4|TRBD1|NA
CASSSTTGAKNIQYF
TGTGCCAGCAGCTCAACGACAGGGGCCAAAAACATTCAGTACTTC
>TRBV6-6|15|TRBJ1-5|NA|many
CASSLGQGLYQPQHF
TGTGCCAGCAGCCTGGGGCAGGGCCTTTATCAGCCCCAGCATTTT